Presented here are 16 T cell receptor beta chains from one specimen sequenced in a study of T cell repertoires in cytomegalovirus infection. No antigen has been identified for these receptors. TCRdb redid the calling of the reads with MiXCR, one entry per CDR3 protein. There are about 900,000 distinct CDR3 sequences in the sample; approximately 31% occur only once, and roughly an eighth lies in the top ten. The sample was cultured CD8+ T cells from PBMCs, taken from culture after CMV antigen stimulation. The receptors here all came from a human donor in good health (CMV status not recorded). Some clones in this sample may be carry-over from other donors' samples.

This clonotype occurred a few times. This sequence joins TRBV7-6 and TRBJ1-4; TRBD1 matches 9 bases. The CDR3 spans 17 residues. Germline loops: CDR1 SGHVS, CDR2 FNYEAQ. V dropped 5 bases and J dropped 0; count of bases not matched to a gene: 7. The CDR3 protein is CASSQGQGIATNEKLFF. The CDR3 bases are TGTGCCAGCAGCCAGGGACAGGGAATCGCAACTAATGAAAAACTGTTTTTT.

This chain links TRBV10-3 with TRBJ1-2, with 12 bases fitting TRBD1. This CDR3 has 17 residues. Unmatched junction bases numbered 16, after V lost 6 bases and J lost 8 bases. Germline V gene data show CDR1 as ENHRY and CDR2 as SYGVKD. CDR3 sequence (DNA): TGTGCCATCAGGGAAAAACGGGACAGGGGGCGAACGGAAGGCTACACCTTC. Translation: CAIREKRDRGRTEGYTF.

This clonotype was recorded at least ten times. V and J are TRBV7-2 and TRBJ1-4; D is unclear. The CDR3 contains 15 residues. Germline CDR1 is SGHTA and CDR2 is FQGNSA. Trimming stripped 2 bases from V and 7 bases from J, with 14 bases between. The CDR3 sequence is CASSLLGVNGEKLFF. CDR3 coding DNA: TGTGCCAGCAGCTTACTGGGTGTTAATGGTGAAAAACTGTTTTTT. Looking up the rest from reference TRBV7-2 and TRBJ1-4 gives the full variable domain: GAGVSQSPSNKVTEKGKDVELRCDPISGHTALYWYRQSLGQGLEFLIYFQGNSAPDKSGLPSDRFSAERTGGSVSTLTIQRTQQEDSAVYLCASSLLGVNGEKLFFGSGTQLSVL.

A word on this clonotype: This clone may be a read error of a much larger clone one base away. The V call is TRBV7-8, the J call TRBJ1-5; 8 nucleotides match TRBD1. Germline V gene data show CDR1 as SGHVS and CDR2 as FQNEAQ. Trimming removed 0 bases from V and 5 bases from J; junction bases left unmatched: 9. CDR3 length: 17 residues. The CDR3 DNA reads as TGTGCCAGCAGCTTAGCGAGACAGGGGACGAGGCATCAGCCCCAGCATTTT. It codes for CASSLARQGTRHQPQHF.

Only a few counts were recorded for this clonotype. This chain connects TRBV27 to TRBJ2-1; D call uncertain. The CDR3 has 13 residues. V was shortened by 3 bases and J by 5 bases, with 8 bases between the two germline ends. Germline assignment: CDR1 MNHEY and CDR2 SMNVEV (reference sequence). The CDR3 sequence: CASSFSQNNEQFF. CDR3 bases: TGTGCCAGCAGTTTTTCGCAGAACAATGAGCAGTTCTTC.

This chain uses TRBV27 with TRBJ2-3; 11 positions agree with TRBD2. The germline V gene encodes CDR1 MNHEY and CDR2 SMNVEV (reference sequence). The CDR3 contains 16 residues. V dropped 5 bases and J dropped 4; count of bases not matched to a gene: 8. CDR3: CASSPISGGASDTQYF. The CDR3 DNA follows: TGTGCCAGCAGTCCCATTAGCGGGGGGGCCTCAGATACGCAGTATTTT.

Points on this clonotype: This may arise from a read error, as a much more abundant clone is one base away. The rearrangement joins TRBV7-9 to TRBJ2-1; 10 bases match TRBD1. Germline loops: CDR1 SEHNR, CDR2 FQNEAQ (reference sequence). The CDR3 extends over 17 amino acids. CDR3: CVSSAYLWTGGMWGQFF. CDR3 nucleotides: TGTGTCAGCAGCGCTTACCTGTGGACAGGGGGTATGTGGGGGCAGTTCTTC.

The table lists this clonotype with many counts. J is TRBJ1-2 and V is TRBV10-3, with a tentative D call TRBD1 (5 bases). The germline CDR1 and CDR2 sequences are ENHRY and SYGVKD. Trimming removed 5 bases from V and 9 bases from J, with 10 bases in between. The CDR3 has 11 residues. The CDR3 DNA follows: TGTGCCATCAGTAACCAGGACAGCTACACCTTC. Translation gives CAISNQDSYTF.

The V gene is TRBV18, the J gene TRBJ2-7, with 7 positions matching TRBD1. The germline gives CDR1 KGHSH, CDR2 LQKENI. V was pared by 2 bases and J by 0 bases, with 4 bases of the junction left unmatched. The CDR3 covers 15 residues. CDR3 coding DNA: TGTGCCAGCTCACCAAGGGACAGACTCTCCTACGAGCAGTACTTC. The encoded protein is CASSPRDRLSYEQYF. Variable domain in full (rest from reference TRBV18 and TRBJ2-7): NAGVMQNPRHLVRRRGQEARLRCSPMKGHSHVYWYRQLPEEGLKFMVYLQKENIIDESGMPKERFSAEFPKEGPSILRIQQVVRGDSAAYFCASSPRDRLSYEQYFGPGTRLTVT.

There are a few counts of this clonotype. This chain links TRBV27 with TRBJ1-2; D is ambiguous. This CDR3 is built from 15 residues. The V gene lost 4 bases and the J gene lost 7 bases, with 19 bases spanning the gap. Germline V gene data show CDR1 as MNHEY and CDR2 as SMNVEV (reference sequence). The CDR3 loop is CASSSFRAFESGYTF. The CDR3, as DNA: TGTGCCAGCAGTTCCTTCCGGGCCTTCGAAAGTGGCTACACCTTC.

The chain links TRBV4-3 to TRBJ2-1; D is ambiguous. The CDR3 sequence is 14 residues long. Germline lookup yields CDR1 LGHNA and CDR2 YSLEER. V was clipped by 1 base and J by 11 bases, with 15 bases between them. CDR3 DNA: TGCGCCAGCAGCCAAGCCACTAACTACCCCCAGCAGTTCTTC. It specifies CASSQATNYPQQFF.

This clonotype was seen more than once but under ten times. Here the CDR3 DNA reads TGTGCCAGCAGGGGACAGACCTACTCTGGAAACACCATATATTTT. Protein sequence: CASRGQTYSGNTIYF. The chain joins TRBV6-1 to TRBJ1-3; 7 nucleotides line up with TRBD1. V was pared by 6 bases and J by 0 bases, with 5 bases of the junction left unmatched. Germline loops: CDR1 MNHNS, CDR2 SASEGT. This CDR3 has 15 amino acids.

This clonotype was detected once. The chain is built from TRBV2 and TRBJ2-1, with D perhaps TRBD2 (5 bases). V lost 2 bases to trimming and J lost 5 bases, with 13 bases between them. The CDR3 length is 15 residues. CDR1 and CDR2 from the germline V gene are SNHLY and FYNNEI. DNA of the CDR3: TGTGCCAGCAGTGAATGGTGCGGGCCGAACAATGAGCAGTTCTTC. This gives the protein CASSEWCGPNNEQFF. Filled out from reference TRBV2 and TRBJ2-1, the complete variable domain reads EPEVTQTPSHQVTQMGQEVILRCVPISNHLYFYWYRQILGQKVEFLVSFYNNEISEKSEIFDDQFSVERPDGSNFTLKIRSTKLEDSAMYFCASSEWCGPNNEQFFGPGTRLTVL.

Turning to this clonotype: One junction end does not reproduce the germline sequence, and a read error may be involved. This chain joins TRBV7-7 and TRBJ2-3; maybe TRBD2 (6 bases). This CDR3 has 14 amino acids. The germline V gene has CDR1 SSHAT and CDR2 FNYEAQ (reference sequence). This chain's CDR3 is CASSWDLYTDTQYF. Here the CDR3 DNA reads TGTGCTAGCAGCTGGGACTTATACACAGATACGCAGTATTTT.

This clonotype was counted only a few times. The chain employs TRBV11-2 and TRBJ2-1, with 8 bases lining up with TRBD2. The germline gives CDR1 SGHAT, CDR2 FQNNGV. This CDR3 contains 15 residues. V dropped 7 bases and J dropped 4; count of bases not matched to a gene: 9. CDR3 nucleotide sequence: TGTGCCAGCAACGCTCTGGCGGGGGGTTACAATGAGCAGTTCTTC. Its protein product is CASNALAGGYNEQFF.

This clonotype appeared many times. The rearrangement joins TRBV7-8 to TRBJ2-2; no definite D call. The V end was cut by 5 bases, the J end by 6 bases, with 1 base between. Germline V gene sequence: CDR1 SGHVS, CDR2 FQNEAQ. The CDR3 totals 10 residues. The CDR3 here is CASSPGELFF. CDR3 nucleotides: TGTGCCAGCAGCCCCGGGGAGCTGTTTTTT.